The rows below give T cell receptor beta chains drawn from one sample of a study of T cell responses to AZD1222 COVID-19 vaccine. Clones were read by immunoSEQ multiplex PCR, and TCRdb kept only the in-frame ones, dropping some. The sample yields fewer than 120,000 clones, 81% seen once. The sample consisted of peripheral blood, taken on day 0 of AZD1222 vaccination. The source is an adult in good health. CDR3s include the opening cysteine and the closing phenylalanine or tryptophan. A D gene is named only where the DNA matches it firmly. Rows give clone size only sometimes, using once, few, many, or a class for an expanded clone.

clone_size: few
d_call: .
v_call: TRBV3-1/TRBV3-2
j_call: TRBJ2-7
cdr3_aa: CASSQETGYEQYF
cdr3_nt: TGTGCCAGCAGCCAAGAGACTGGCTACGAGCAGTACTTC

clone_size: .
d_call: .
v_call: TRBV4-3
j_call: TRBJ1-5
cdr3_aa: CASSQDQRYSNQPQHF
cdr3_nt: TGCGCCAGCAGCCAAGACCAGCGATATAGCAATCAGCCCCAGCATTTT

clone_size: .
d_call: .
v_call: TRBV7-2
j_call: TRBJ2-5
cdr3_aa: CASSLGYSVRETQYF
cdr3_nt: TGTGCCAGCAGCTTGGGATATAGCGTACGAGAGACCCAGTACTTC

clone_size: .
d_call: TRBD1
v_call: TRBV6-2/TRBV6-3
j_call: TRBJ1-4
cdr3_aa: CASSDGGQGEEKLFF
cdr3_nt: TGTGCCAGCAGCGACGGGGGACAGGGGGAGGAAAAACTGTTTTTT

clone_size: .
d_call: TRBD1
v_call: TRBV5-1
j_call: TRBJ2-1
cdr3_aa: CASSPGQSYNEQFF
cdr3_nt: TGCGCCAGTTCCCCGGGACAGTCGTACAATGAGCAGTTCTTC

clone_size: .
d_call: TRBD2
v_call: TRBV6-2/TRBV6-3
j_call: TRBJ2-3
cdr3_aa: CASSPRLAGGQPPTDTQYF
cdr3_nt: TGTGCCAGCAGCCCGAGACTAGCGGGAGGCCAGCCCCCCACAGATACGCAGTATTTT

clone_size: few
d_call: TRBD2
v_call: TRBV30
j_call: TRBJ2-1
cdr3_aa: CACRTSGGASYNEQFF
cdr3_nt: TGTGCCTGCAGGACTAGCGGGGGTGCATCCTACAATGAGCAGTTCTTC

clone_size: .
d_call: .
v_call: TRBV27
j_call: TRBJ1-1
cdr3_aa: CASSRTGRGTEAFF
cdr3_nt: TGTGCCAGCAGTCGTACAGGGAGGGGAACTGAAGCTTTCTTT

clone_size: .
d_call: .
v_call: TRBV11-2
j_call: TRBJ2-3
cdr3_aa: CASSLDSSTDTQYF
cdr3_nt: TGTGCCAGCAGCTTAGATTCTAGCACAGATACGCAGTATTTT

clone_size: medium-sized
d_call: .
v_call: TRBV3-1/TRBV3-2
j_call: TRBJ2-1
cdr3_aa: CASHGPPATYNEQFF
cdr3_nt: TGTGCCAGCCACGGCCCTCCCGCTACCTACAATGAGCAGTTCTTC

clone_size: .
d_call: .
v_call: TRBV4-3
j_call: TRBJ1-6
cdr3_aa: CASSQGRVVGATYNSPLHF
cdr3_nt: TGCGCCAGCAGCCAAGGGAGGGTTGTGGGGGCCACCTATAATTCACCCCTCCACTTT

clone_size: .
d_call: .
v_call: TRBV5-5
j_call: TRBJ1-2
cdr3_aa: CASSLTDYGYTF
cdr3_nt: TGTGCCAGCAGCTTGACAGACTATGGCTACACCTTC

clone_size: .
d_call: TRBD2
v_call: TRBV6-6
j_call: TRBJ2-2
cdr3_aa: CASSFKSGVFIGELFF
cdr3_nt: TGTGCCAGCAGTTTTAAGAGCGGGGTCTTTATCGGGGAGCTGTTTTTT

clone_size: .
d_call: TRBD1
v_call: TRBV7-9
j_call: TRBJ1-4
cdr3_aa: CASSPGGRNEKLFF
cdr3_nt: TGTGCCAGCAGCCCAGGGGGACGTAATGAAAAACTGTTTTTT

clone_size: few
d_call: TRBD2
v_call: TRBV5-4
j_call: TRBJ2-5
cdr3_aa: CASSLRGDGKETQYF
cdr3_nt: TGTGCCAGCAGCTTGCGGGGGGACGGTAAAGAGACCCAGTACTTC

clone_size: .
d_call: TRBD1
v_call: TRBV3-1/TRBV3-2
j_call: TRBJ2-1
cdr3_aa: CASSRTGTGYNEQFF
cdr3_nt: TGTGCCAGCAGCCGCACCGGGACAGGGTACAATGAGCAGTTCTTC

clone_size: once
d_call: .
v_call: TRBV30
j_call: TRBJ1-6
cdr3_aa: CAWWTGDNSPLHF
cdr3_nt: TGTGCCTGGTGGACCGGCGATAATTCACCCCTCCACTTT

clone_size: once
d_call: .
v_call: TRBV2
j_call: TRBJ1-5
cdr3_aa: CATRESLNQPQHF
cdr3_nt: TGTGCCACGAGGGAGTCCCTCAATCAGCCCCAGCATTTT

clone_size: .
d_call: TRBD1
v_call: TRBV5-1
j_call: TRBJ1-2
cdr3_aa: CASSLSGTDKYF
cdr3_nt: TGCGCCAGCAGCTTATCCGGGACAGACAAATACTTC

clone_size: .
d_call: TRBD1
v_call: TRBV5-5
j_call: TRBJ1-6
cdr3_aa: CASSLTGTGVGPLHF
cdr3_nt: TGTGCCAGCAGCCTAACCGGGACAGGGGTCGGACCCCTCCACTTT

clone_size: .
d_call: TRBD1
v_call: TRBV6-5
j_call: TRBJ1-1
cdr3_aa: CAGRTGVNTEAFF
cdr3_nt: TGTGCCGGACGAACAGGGGTTAACACTGAAGCTTTCTTT

clone_size: few
d_call: TRBD1
v_call: TRBV5-8
j_call: TRBJ1-2
cdr3_aa: CASSFNRGLNYGYTF
cdr3_nt: TGTGCCAGCAGCTTCAACAGGGGGCTTAACTATGGCTACACCTTC

clone_size: once
d_call: .
v_call: TRBV21-1
j_call: TRBJ1-1
cdr3_aa: CASSTWTGRAFF
cdr3_nt: TGTGCCAGCAGCACCTGGACAGGGCGGGCTTTCTTT

clone_size: .
d_call: .
v_call: TRBV7-8
j_call: TRBJ2-3
cdr3_aa: CASSLGLDTQYF
cdr3_nt: TGTGCCAGCAGCTTAGGTTTAGATACGCAGTATTTT

clone_size: .
d_call: .
v_call: TRBV6-1
j_call: TRBJ1-5
cdr3_aa: CASSEGGPSGQPQHF
cdr3_nt: TGTGCCAGCAGTGAAGGAGGGCCTTCGGGGCAGCCCCAGCATTTT

clone_size: .
d_call: TRBD2
v_call: TRBV19
j_call: TRBJ2-2
cdr3_aa: CASSIDYVRAGGPGELFF
cdr3_nt: TGTGCCAGTAGTATAGATTATGTTCGGGCGGGAGGGCCCGGGGAGCTGTTTTTT

clone_size: once
d_call: TRBD1
v_call: TRBV19
j_call: TRBJ1-1
cdr3_aa: CASRDRGANTEAFF
cdr3_nt: TGTGCCAGTAGGGACAGGGGGGCGAACACTGAAGCTTTCTTT

clone_size: .
d_call: .
v_call: TRBV29-1
j_call: TRBJ2-3
cdr3_aa: CSVEDLNRQTQYF
cdr3_nt: TGCAGCGTTGAAGATCTCAACAGGCAAACGCAGTATTTT